The rows below give T cell receptor beta chains drawn from one sample of a study of early T cells in non-severe SARS-CoV-2 infection. TCRdb fed the 5' RACE reads into MiXCR, producing one record per CDR3 protein. The data contain 68,000 or so distinct CDR3 sequences, roughly a tenth of them singletons. The sample taken for sequencing was whole blood. The receptors here all came from an adult who was a healthcare worker with PCR-confirmed SARS-CoV-2 infection or an uninfected control (not recorded which). Each CDR3 is given with its conserved first and last residue. The D gene is left open where the match is weak. Size values are once, few and many counts, or a class for expanded clones, and some rows have none.

J gene,clone size,D gene,V gene,CDR3 protein,CDR3 DNA
TRBJ2-1,many,TRBD2,TRBV7-9,CASSQLAGGYNEQFF,TGTGCCAGCAGCCAACTAGCGGGAGGGTACAATGAGCAGTTCTTC
TRBJ2-5,.,TRBD2,TRBV20-1,CSAGRTSGGETQYF,TGCAGTGCGGGACGGACTAGCGGAGGAGAGACCCAGTACTTC
TRBJ2-1,.,TRBD1,TRBV11-2,CASSFALRGSAYNEQFF,TGTGCCAGCAGCTTCGCCCTCAGGGGGTCCGCCTACAATGAGCAGTTCTTC
TRBJ2-7,many,.,TRBV7-2,CASSLFFVREAYEQYF,TGTGCCAGCAGCTTATTCTTTGTGCGGGAAGCCTACGAGCAGTACTTC
TRBJ2-7,.,.,TRBV29-1,CSVEEGNEQYF,TGCAGCGTTGAAGAGGGAAACGAGCAGTACTTC
TRBJ2-4,.,.,TRBV28,CASSFDLKIAKNIQYF,TGTGCCAGCAGTTTTGACCTGAAGATAGCCAAAAACATTCAGTACTTC
TRBJ1-2,.,.,TRBV5-1,CASSLDTRGGYTF,TGCGCCAGCAGCCTCGACACCAGGGGAGGCTACACCTTC
TRBJ2-3,few,TRBD1,TRBV5-1,CASSPMTGVNADTQYF,TGCGCCAGCAGCCCGATGACAGGGGTAAATGCAGATACGCAGTATTTT
TRBJ2-1,few,.,TRBV11-2,CASSQGPGTEDYNEQFF,TGTGCCAGCAGCCAGGGCCCCGGGACTGAGGACTACAATGAGCAGTTCTTC
TRBJ2-7,few,.,TRBV5-1,CASSLDATTYYEQYF,TGCGCCAGCAGCTTGGACGCGACGACGTATTACGAGCAGTACTTC
TRBJ2-1,.,TRBD2,TRBV11-2,CASSFWTSGLSYNEQFF,TGTGCCAGCAGCTTCTGGACTAGCGGTCTCTCCTACAATGAGCAGTTCTTC
TRBJ1-2,many,.,TRBV14,CASSQGSRGIGYTF,TGTGCCAGCAGCCAAGGAAGCCGGGGGATCGGCTACACCTTC
TRBJ1-1,.,.,TRBV20-1,CSASRENTEAFF,TGCAGTGCTAGCAGGGAGAACACTGAAGCTTTCTTT
TRBJ2-1,many,.,TRBV7-9,CASSSGNEQFF,TGTGCCAGCAGCTCAGGGAATGAGCAGTTCTTC
TRBJ2-3,.,TRBD2,TRBV18,CASSQTSGTDTQYF,TGTGCCAGCTCACAGACTAGCGGTACAGATACGCAGTATTTT
TRBJ2-7,few,TRBD2,TRBV7-2,CASSTSAYEQYF,TGTGCCAGCAGCACTAGCGCCTACGAGCAGTACTTC
TRBJ1-2,.,TRBD1,TRBV3-1,CASSQEGQGLRGYTF,TGTGCCAGCAGCCAAGAGGGACAGGGGTTGCGGGGCTACACCTTC
TRBJ2-1,many,.,TRBV7-9,CASSLDISSYNEQFF,TGTGCCAGCAGCTTAGATATAAGCTCCTACAATGAGCAGTTCTTC
TRBJ2-6,few,.,TRBV6-1,CASSAYSSGANVLTF,TGTGCCAGCAGTGCCTACAGCTCTGGGGCCAACGTCCTGACTTTC
TRBJ2-2,.,.,TRBV7-9,CASSLVPGELFF,TGTGCCAGCAGCTTGGTCCCCGGGGAGCTGTTTTTT
TRBJ2-2,few,.,TRBV5-1,CASSLWGSAPDTGELFF,TGCGCCAGCAGCTTGTGGGGGAGCGCACCGGACACCGGGGAGCTGTTTTTT
TRBJ2-2,.,.,TRBV29-1,CSVRDRSPELFF,TGCAGCGTGAGGGACCGCTCGCCGGAGCTGTTTTTT
TRBJ2-7,many,.,TRBV28,CASLGGGYEQYF,TGTGCCAGCTTAGGGGGGGGCTACGAGCAGTACTTC
TRBJ1-5,few,.,TRBV7-2,CASSLADGRAQHF,TGTGCCAGCAGCTTAGCGGACGGCCGGGCCCAGCATTTT
TRBJ2-2,few,TRBD2,TRBV5-1,CASSPIAGGDDTGELFF,TGCGCCAGCAGCCCTATAGCGGGAGGAGATGACACCGGGGAGCTGTTTTTT
TRBJ2-1,many,TRBD2,TRBV7-6,CASSLHLREAEQFF,TGTGCCAGCAGCTTACATTTACGGGAGGCTGAGCAGTTCTTC
TRBJ2-3,.,.,TRBV7-6,CASRGDQGGDTQYF,TGTGCCAGCAGAGGGGACCAGGGGGGAGATACGCAGTATTTT
TRBJ2-7,few,TRBD1,TRBV14,CASSHSGGTLEQYF,TGTGCCAGCAGCCATTCAGGGGGTACTTTGGAGCAGTACTTC